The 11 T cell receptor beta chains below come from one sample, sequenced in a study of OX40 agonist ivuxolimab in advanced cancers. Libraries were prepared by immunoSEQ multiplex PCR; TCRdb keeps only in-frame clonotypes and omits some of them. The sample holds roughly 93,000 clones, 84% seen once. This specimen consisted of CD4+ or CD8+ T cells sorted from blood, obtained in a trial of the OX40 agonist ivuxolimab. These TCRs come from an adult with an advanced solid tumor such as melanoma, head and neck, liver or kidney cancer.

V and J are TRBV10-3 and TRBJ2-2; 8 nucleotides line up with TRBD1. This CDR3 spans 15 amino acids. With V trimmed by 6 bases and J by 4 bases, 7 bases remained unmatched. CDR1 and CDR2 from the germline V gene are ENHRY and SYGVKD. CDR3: CAIRIGQGLTGELFF. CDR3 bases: TGTGCCATCAGAATAGGACAGGGTCTCACCGGGGAGCTGTTTTTT.

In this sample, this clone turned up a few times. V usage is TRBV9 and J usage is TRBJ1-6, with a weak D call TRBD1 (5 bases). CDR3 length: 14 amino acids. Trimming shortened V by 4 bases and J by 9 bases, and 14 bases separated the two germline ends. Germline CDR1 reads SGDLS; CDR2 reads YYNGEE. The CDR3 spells CASSPRGVASPLHF. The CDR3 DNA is TGTGCCAGCAGCCCCCGGGGGGTTGCTTCACCCCTCCACTTT.

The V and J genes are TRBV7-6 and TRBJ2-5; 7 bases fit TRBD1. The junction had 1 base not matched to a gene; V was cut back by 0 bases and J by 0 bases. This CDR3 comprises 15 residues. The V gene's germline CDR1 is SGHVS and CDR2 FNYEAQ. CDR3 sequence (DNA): TGTGCCAGCAGCTTAGCGGGACAGTACCAAGAGACCCAGTACTTC. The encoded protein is CASSLAGQYQETQYF.

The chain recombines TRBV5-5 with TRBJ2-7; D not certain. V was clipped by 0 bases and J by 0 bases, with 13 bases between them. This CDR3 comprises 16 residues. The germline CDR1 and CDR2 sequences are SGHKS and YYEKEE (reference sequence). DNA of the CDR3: TGTGCCAGCAGCTTGGAAGGCAGCACAAGCTCCTACGAGCAGTACTTC. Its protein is CASSLEGSTSSYEQYF.

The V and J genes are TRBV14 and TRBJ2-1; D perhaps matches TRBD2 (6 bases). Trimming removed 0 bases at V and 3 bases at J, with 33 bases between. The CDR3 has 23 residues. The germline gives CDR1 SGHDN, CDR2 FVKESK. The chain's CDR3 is CASSQDRLIGRSLGLFNYNEQFF. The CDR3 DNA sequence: TGTGCCAGCAGCCAAGATCGGCTCATAGGACGGTCGTTGGGACTTTTCAACTACAATGAGCAGTTCTTC.

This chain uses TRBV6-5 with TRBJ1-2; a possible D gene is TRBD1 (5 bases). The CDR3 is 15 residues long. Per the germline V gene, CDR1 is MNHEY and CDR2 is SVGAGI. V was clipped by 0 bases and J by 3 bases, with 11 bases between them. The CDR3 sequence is CASSYSLGEDYGYTF. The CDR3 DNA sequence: TGTGCCAGCAGTTACTCATTGGGGGAGGACTATGGCTACACCTTC.

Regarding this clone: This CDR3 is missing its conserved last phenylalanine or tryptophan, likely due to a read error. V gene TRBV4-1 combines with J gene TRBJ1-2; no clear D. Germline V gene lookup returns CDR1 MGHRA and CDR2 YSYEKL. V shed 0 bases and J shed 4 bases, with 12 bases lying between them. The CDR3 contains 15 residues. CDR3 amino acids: CASSQDFASLYGYTL. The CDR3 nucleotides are TGCGCCAGCAGCCAAGATTTCGCGAGTCTCTATGGCTACACCCTC.

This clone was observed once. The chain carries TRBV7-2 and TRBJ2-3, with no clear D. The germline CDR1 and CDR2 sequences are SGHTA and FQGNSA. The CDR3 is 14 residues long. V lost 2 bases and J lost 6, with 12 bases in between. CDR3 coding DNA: TGTGCCAGCAGCTTAAGGCCGGGCCCCGATACGCAGTATTTT. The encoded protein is CASSLRPGPDTQYF.

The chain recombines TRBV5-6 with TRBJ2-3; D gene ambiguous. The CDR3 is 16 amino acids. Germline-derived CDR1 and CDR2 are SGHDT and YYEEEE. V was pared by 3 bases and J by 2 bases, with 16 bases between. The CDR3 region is CASSSLSSDYTDTQYF. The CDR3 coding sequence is TGTGCCAGCAGCTCACTGAGTTCGGATTACACAGATACGCAGTATTTT.

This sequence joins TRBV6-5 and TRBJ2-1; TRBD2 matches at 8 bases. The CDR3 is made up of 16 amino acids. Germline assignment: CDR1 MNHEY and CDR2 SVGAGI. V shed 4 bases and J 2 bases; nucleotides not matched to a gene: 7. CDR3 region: CASSFTGTSPYNEQFF. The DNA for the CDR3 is TGTGCCAGCAGTTTTACCGGGACTAGTCCCTACAATGAGCAGTTCTTC.

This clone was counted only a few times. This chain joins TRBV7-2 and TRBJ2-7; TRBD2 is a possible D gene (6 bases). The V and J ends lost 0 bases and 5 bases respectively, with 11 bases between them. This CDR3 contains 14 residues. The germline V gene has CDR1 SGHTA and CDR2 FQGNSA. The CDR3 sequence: CASSLAAGSDEQYF. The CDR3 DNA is TGTGCCAGCAGCTTAGCTGCGGGGTCCGACGAGCAGTACTTC.